A selection of T cell receptor beta chains follows, all from one sample in a study of a mutant IDH1 vaccine in newly diagnosed glioma. Method: immunoSEQ multiplex PCR; TCRdb's copy keeps in-frame clones and lacks some. The sample lists tens of thousands of clones; under 90% were seen once. The input for sequencing was PBMCs, taken from a glioma patient treated with radiotherapy, temozolomide or both. Receptor source: a woman aged 45-60 years with glioma. Both conserved end residues are part of each CDR3. D genes are given only for firm matches. The size field is filled for only some rows; it gives once, few, many or a size class.

D gene	clone size	V gene	J gene	CDR3 DNA	CDR3 protein
TRBD1	.	TRBV11-3	TRBJ2-7	TGTGCCAGCAGCTCCCGACAGGGGAGCGGTGACGAGCAGTACTTC	CASSSRQGSGDEQYF
.	.	TRBV4-1	TRBJ2-7	TGCGCCAGCAGCCAAGTACAAGGAGGCGAGCAGTACTTC	CASSQVQGGEQYF
TRBD1	few	TRBV6-5	TRBJ1-2	TGTGCCAGCAGTTACATTGGGACAGGGGGTGGCTACACCTTC	CASSYIGTGGGYTF
.	.	TRBV30	TRBJ1-5	TGTGCCTGGAGTCAACAGGGAGGGGGGTATAGCAATCAGCCCCAGCATTTT	CAWSQQGGGYSNQPQHF
TRBD1	.	TRBV2	TRBJ1-1	TGTGCCAGCACCGCGGACAGGGCGATTCGAGGCACTGAAGCTTTCTTT	CASTADRAIRGTEAFF
.	.	TRBV5-4	TRBJ1-6	TGTGCCAGCAGCTTGAGGGCAGGGAATAATTCACCCCTCCACTTT	CASSLRAGNNSPLHF
TRBD2	.	TRBV5-1	TRBJ2-7	TGCGCCAGCAGCTTTAGCGGGGGAAGCTCCTACGAGCAGTACTTC	CASSFSGGSSYEQYF
TRBD1	.	TRBV7-9	TRBJ2-7	TGTGCCAGCAGCGACGCGACAGGGGGCTCCTACGAGCAGTACTTC	CASSDATGGSYEQYF
.	.	TRBV9	TRBJ1-5	TGTGCCAGCAGCGCCTCCACGGGGAGAAATCAGCCCCAGCATTTT	CASSASTGRNQPQHF
.	once	TRBV9	TRBJ2-7	TGTGCCAGCAGCGTAGGCAGGGCATTTTCCCACGAGCAGTACTTC	CASSVGRAFSHEQYF